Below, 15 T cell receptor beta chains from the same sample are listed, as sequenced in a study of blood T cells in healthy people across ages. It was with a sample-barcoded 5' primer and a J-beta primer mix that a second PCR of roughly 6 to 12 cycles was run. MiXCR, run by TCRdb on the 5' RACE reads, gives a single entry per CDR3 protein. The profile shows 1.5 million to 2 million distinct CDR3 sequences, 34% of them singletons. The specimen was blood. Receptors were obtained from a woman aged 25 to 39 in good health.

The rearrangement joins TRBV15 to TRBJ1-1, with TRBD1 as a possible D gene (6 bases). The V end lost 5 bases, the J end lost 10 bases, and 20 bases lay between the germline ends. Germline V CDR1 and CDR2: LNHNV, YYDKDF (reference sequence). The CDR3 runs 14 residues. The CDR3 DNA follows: TGTGCCACCAGCGAGAACCCGGGGGCCCCGGGAGCTTTCTTT. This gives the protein CATSENPGAPGAFF.

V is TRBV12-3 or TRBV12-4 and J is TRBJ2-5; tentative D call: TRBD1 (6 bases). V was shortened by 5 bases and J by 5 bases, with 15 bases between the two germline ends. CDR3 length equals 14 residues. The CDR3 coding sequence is TGTGCCAGCAGTCGTCAGGGGCCTCGGGAGACCCAGTACTTC. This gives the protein CASSRQGPRETQYF.

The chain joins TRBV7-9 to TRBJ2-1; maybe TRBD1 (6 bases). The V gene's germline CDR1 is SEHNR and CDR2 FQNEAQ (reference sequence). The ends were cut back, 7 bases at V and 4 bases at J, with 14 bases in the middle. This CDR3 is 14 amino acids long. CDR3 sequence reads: CASIGQNGYNEQFF. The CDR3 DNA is TGTGCCAGCATCGGACAGAACGGTTACAATGAGCAGTTCTTC.

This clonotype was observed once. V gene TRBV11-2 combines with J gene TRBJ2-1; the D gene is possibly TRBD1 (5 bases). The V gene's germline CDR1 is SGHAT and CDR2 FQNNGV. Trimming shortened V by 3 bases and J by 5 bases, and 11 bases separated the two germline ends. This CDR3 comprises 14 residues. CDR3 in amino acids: CASSFSQGHNEQFF. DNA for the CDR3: TGTGCCAGCAGCTTTTCCCAGGGTCACAATGAGCAGTTCTTC.

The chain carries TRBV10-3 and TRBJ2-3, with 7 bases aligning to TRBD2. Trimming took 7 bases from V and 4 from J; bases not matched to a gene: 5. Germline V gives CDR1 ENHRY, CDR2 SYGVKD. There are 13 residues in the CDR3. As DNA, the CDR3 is TGTGCCATCACGGGGGGATTAGCAGATACGCAGTATTTT. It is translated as CAITGGLADTQYF.

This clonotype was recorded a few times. As DNA, the CDR3 is TGCGCCAGCAGCGAACGGGCCAGCTCCTACAATGAGCAGTTCTTC. This encodes CASSERASSYNEQFF. V and J are TRBV5-1 and TRBJ2-1; no clear D gene. The CDR3 runs 15 residues. Germline CDR1 SGHRS, CDR2 YFSETQ. The V gene lost 4 bases and the J gene lost 0 bases, with 11 bases spanning the gap.

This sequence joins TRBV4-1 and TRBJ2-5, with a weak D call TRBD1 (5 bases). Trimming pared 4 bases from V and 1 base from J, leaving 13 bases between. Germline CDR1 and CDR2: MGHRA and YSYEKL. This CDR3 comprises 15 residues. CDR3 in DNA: TGCGCCAGCAGCCGACCTGACAGAATCCAAGAGACCCAGTACTTC. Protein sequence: CASSRPDRIQETQYF.

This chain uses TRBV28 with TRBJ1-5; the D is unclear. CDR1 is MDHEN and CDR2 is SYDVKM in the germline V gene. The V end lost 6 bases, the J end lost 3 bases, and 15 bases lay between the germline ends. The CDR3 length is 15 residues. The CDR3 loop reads CASSRPEGINQPQHF. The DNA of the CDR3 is TGTGCCAGCAGCCGCCCGGAGGGAATCAATCAGCCCCAGCATTTT. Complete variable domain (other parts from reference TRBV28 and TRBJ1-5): DVKVTQSSRYLVKRTGEKVFLECVQDMDHENMFWYRQDPGLGLRLIYFSYDVKMKEKGDIPEGYSVSREKKERFSLILESASTNQTSMYLCASSRPEGINQPQHFGDGTRLSIL.

CDR3 DNA: TGTGCCACCAGCAGAGATCTGCGCGGGAGAGCGGTGAATGAGCAGTTCTTC. Translation gives CATSRDLRGRAVNEQFF. The genes are TRBV15 and TRBJ2-1; TRBD2 agrees at 7 bases. Trimming cost V 0 bases and J 7 bases; bases outside gene matches: 12. Germline loops: CDR1 LNHNV, CDR2 YYDKDF (reference sequence). This CDR3 is 17 amino acids long.

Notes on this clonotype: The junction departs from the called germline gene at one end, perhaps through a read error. CDR3 region: CASTTLLGTANTRELFF. The CDR3 DNA follows: TGTGCCAGCACCACCTTGTTGGGGACCGCGAACACCAGGGAGCTGTTTTTT. J is TRBJ2-2 and V is TRBV12-3 or TRBV12-4; D may correspond to TRBD1 or TRBD2 (5 bases each). The CDR3 has 17 amino acids.

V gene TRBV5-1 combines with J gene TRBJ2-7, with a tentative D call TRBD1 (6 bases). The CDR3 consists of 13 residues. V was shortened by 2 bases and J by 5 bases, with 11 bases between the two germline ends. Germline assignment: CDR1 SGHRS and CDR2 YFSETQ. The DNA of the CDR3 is TGCGCCAGCAGCTTTCGACAGGTCCACGAGCAGTACTTC. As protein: CASSFRQVHEQYF.

The CDR3 loop is CAWSWGAAYEQYF. In DNA, the CDR3 is TGTGCCTGGAGTTGGGGGGCCGCCTACGAGCAGTACTTC. V is TRBV30 and J is TRBJ2-5; the D call may be TRBD1 or TRBD2 (6 bases each). The J call may be wrong; the DNA end is better matched by TRBJ2-7. This CDR3 is 13 amino acids long. Germline CDR1 is GTSNPN and CDR2 is SVGIG (reference sequence).

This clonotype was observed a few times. In DNA, the CDR3 is TGCGCCAGCAGCCATGAATCGGGACAGGGCATCTACGAGCAGTACTTC. Translation gives CASSHESGQGIYEQYF. This sequence joins TRBV4-1 and TRBJ2-7; TRBD1 matches at 9 bases. After removal of 3 bases from V and 3 bases from J, the junction contained 9 bases not matched to a gene. Germline V gene lookup returns CDR1 MGHRA and CDR2 YSYEKL. This CDR3 spans 16 amino acids.

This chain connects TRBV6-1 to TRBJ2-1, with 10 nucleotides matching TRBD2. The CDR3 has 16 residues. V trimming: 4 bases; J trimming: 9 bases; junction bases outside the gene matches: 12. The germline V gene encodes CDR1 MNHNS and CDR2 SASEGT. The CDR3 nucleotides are TGTGCCAGCAGTGGCGTTAGCGGGAGGACCCCCGGTGAGCAGTTCTTC. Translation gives CASSGVSGRTPGEQFF.

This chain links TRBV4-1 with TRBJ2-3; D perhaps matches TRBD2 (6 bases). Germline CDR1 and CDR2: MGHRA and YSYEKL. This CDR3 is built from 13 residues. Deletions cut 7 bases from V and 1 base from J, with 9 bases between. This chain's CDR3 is CASKGGGTDTQYF. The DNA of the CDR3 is TGCGCCAGCAAGGGCGGGGGCACAGATACGCAGTATTTT.